This T cell receptor (beta chain) comes out of a study of blood T cell repertoires in COVID-19. Study in general: There were acute and convalescent COVID-19 samples, and they came from the United States, Italy and Spain. The analysed material was cDNA or gDNA that came from T cells, B-cell-depleted T cells, or PBMCs.

The germline gives CDR1 SGHTA, CDR2 FQGNSA. The CDR3 sequence is 13 residues long. V was shortened by 7 bases and J by 4 bases, with 12 bases between the two germline ends. Per the original data handling: Quantification of nucleated cells was approximated via reference gene primer amplification. The repertoire was sequenced with immunoSEQ multiplex PCR; TCRdb's copy has only in-frame clones and lacks some. The DNA gave D and trimming, while V, J and clone size come from that table. Here the sample spans about 330,000 clones, less than 90% being singletons. J is TRBJ2-3 and V is TRBV7-2, with D maybe TRBD2 (6 bases). This receptor was taken from a woman aged 25 to 39 who had recovered from COVID-19. Sequenced input: PBMCs or T cells enriched from blood (not recorded which). The CDR3 region is CASTSPGADTQYF. CDR3 coding DNA: TGTGCCAGCACCTCCCCGGGGGCAGATACGCAGTATTTT.